Listed here is a single T cell receptor beta chain. Its specific antigen is unknown. The record has no base qualities; no much larger clone is one base away. Another Seattle source contributed samples from volunteer blood donors who had recovered from COVID-19. Collaborating institutions collected whole blood in K2EDTA tubes following their own protocols. For TCRbeta analysis, collaborator samples were shipped as frozen whole blood, as isolated PBMCs, or as DNA extracted from either sample type. The immunoSEQ Assay, a bias-controlled multiplex PCR, was used to amplify TCRbeta CDR3 regions from genomic DNA. The authors' analysis ran thus. The number of nucleated cells in each sample was estimated by amplification of reference gene primers within the assay. Sequence reads were collapsed and filtered to measure the absolute abundance of every unique TCRbeta CDR3 rearrangement. For each sample, productive Simpson clonality was calculated by taking the square root of Simpson's diversity index across productive rearrangements. In its TCRdb copy, this immuneACCESS table keeps in-frame sequences only and misses some clones. Where compared with another copy, unresolved V genes explain less than half of these, and the others have no known cause. V and J calls and clone size come straight from that table; D and trimming were deduced from the DNA. The sample table shows some 240,000 clones, and about 79% are seen once. The top ten hold more than 1.2% of the sample.

This entry belongs to a study of blood T cell repertoires in COVID-19 (TCRdb year 2020). As for the study more broadly: Samples from collaborators originated in the United States, Italy and Spain and spanned both the acute and convalescent phases of COVID-19. The material from the prospective study consisted of cDNA or gDNA derived from T cells, B-cell-depleted T cells, or PBMCs. The dataset comprised deeply sampled blood TCRbeta repertoires from subjects exposed to, actively infected with, or recovered from COVID-19. A freely available public database, intended as a resource for researchers studying the immune response to SARS-CoV-2, is where the repertoires were released. The samples were drawn from two sources: the first 160 participants of the ongoing ImmuneRACE study, and over 950 subjects contributed by 6 global collaborators. Nearly every sample came with metadata listing a de-identified subject ID, COVID-19 status, age in years and sex. Where HLA class I and class II types were available, the types were taken from metadata supplied by the sample provider, not from assay-based typing.

Broader findings and caveats from the paper: Clinical and demographic metadata were provided uncurated, with the amount varying by source and participant.

Trimming costs V 3 bases and J 0 bases, and their ends lie 8 bases apart. CDR1 and CDR2 are drawn from the germline V gene (reference sequence): LNHDA, SQIVND. The CDR3 spans 15 residues, from the cysteine through the phenylalanine. The retained sequence is limited to the CDR3, 45 bases, with the frame set at the first base. The sample comprised peripheral blood. The sequence derives from a woman aged 40 to 49 who had recovered from COVID-19. The V and J segments used are TRBV19 and TRBJ2-2; no D segment can be confidently identified. The bases read TGTGCCAGTAGTATTTTGGCAGCGAACACCGGGGAGCTGTTTTTT. Its amino acids are CASSILAANTGELFF.